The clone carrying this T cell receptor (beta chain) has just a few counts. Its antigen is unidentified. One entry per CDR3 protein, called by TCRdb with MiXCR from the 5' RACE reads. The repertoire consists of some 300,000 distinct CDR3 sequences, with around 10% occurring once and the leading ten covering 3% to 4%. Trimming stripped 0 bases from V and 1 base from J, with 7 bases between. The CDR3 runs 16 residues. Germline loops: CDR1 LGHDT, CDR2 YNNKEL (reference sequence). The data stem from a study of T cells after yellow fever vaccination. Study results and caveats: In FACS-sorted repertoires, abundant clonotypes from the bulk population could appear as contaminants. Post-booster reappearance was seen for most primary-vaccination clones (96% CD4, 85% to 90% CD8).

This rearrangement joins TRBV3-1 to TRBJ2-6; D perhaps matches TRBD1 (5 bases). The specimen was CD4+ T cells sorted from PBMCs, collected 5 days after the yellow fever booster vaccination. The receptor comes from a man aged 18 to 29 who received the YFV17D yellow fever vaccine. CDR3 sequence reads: CASSQDRVSGANVLTF. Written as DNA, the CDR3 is TGTGCCAGCAGCCAAGACAGGGTGTCTGGGGCCAACGTCCTGACTTTC.